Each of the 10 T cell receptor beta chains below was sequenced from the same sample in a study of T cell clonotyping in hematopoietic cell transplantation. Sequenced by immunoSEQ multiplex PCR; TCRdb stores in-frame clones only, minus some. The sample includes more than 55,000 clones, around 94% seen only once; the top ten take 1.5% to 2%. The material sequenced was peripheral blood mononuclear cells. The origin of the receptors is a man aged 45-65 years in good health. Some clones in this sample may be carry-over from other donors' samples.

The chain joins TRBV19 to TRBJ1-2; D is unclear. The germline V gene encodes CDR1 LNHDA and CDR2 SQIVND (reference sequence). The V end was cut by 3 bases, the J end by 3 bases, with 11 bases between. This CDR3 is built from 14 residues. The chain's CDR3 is CASSIESAYYGYTF. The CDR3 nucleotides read TGTGCCAGTAGTATTGAGTCAGCCTACTATGGCTACACCTTC. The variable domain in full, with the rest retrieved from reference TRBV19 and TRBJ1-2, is DGGITQSPKYLFRKEGQNVTLSCEQNLNHDAMYWYRQDPGQGLRLIYYSQIVNDFQKGDIAEGYSVSREKKESFPLTVTSAQKNPTAFYLCASSIESAYYGYTFGSGTRLTVV.

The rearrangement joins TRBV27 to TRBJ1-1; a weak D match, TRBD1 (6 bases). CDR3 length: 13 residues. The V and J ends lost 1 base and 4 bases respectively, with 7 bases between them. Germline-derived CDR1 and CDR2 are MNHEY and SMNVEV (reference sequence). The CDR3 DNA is TGTGCCAGCAGTTTATTAGGGGGCACTGAAGCTTTCTTT. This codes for CASSLLGGTEAFF.

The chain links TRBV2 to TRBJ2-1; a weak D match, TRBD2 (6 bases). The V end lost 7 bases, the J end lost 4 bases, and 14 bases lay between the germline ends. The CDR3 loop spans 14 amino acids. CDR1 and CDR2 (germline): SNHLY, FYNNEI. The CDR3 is CASNGGALYNEQFF. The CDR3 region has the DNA TGTGCCAGCAATGGAGGGGCGCTATACAATGAGCAGTTCTTC.

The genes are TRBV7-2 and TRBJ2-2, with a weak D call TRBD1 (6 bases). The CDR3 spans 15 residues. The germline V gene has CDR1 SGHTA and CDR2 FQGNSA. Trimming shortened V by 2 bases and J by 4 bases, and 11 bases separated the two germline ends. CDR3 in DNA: TGTGCCAGCAGCTTAAGGACAGAGATCACCGGGGAGCTGTTTTTT. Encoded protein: CASSLRTEITGELFF.

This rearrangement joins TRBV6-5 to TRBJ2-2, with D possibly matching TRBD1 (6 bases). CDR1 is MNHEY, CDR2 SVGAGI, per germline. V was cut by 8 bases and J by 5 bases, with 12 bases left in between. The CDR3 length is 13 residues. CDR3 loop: CASGGRGTGELFF. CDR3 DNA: TGTGCCAGCGGGGGCCGGGGAACCGGGGAGCTGTTTTTT.

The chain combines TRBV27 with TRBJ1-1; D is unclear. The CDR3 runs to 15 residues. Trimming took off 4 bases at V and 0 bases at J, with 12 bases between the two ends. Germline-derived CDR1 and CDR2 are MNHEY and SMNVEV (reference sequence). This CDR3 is CASSSTHALNTEAFF. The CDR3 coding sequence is TGTGCCAGCAGTTCCACCCACGCCCTGAACACTGAAGCTTTCTTT.

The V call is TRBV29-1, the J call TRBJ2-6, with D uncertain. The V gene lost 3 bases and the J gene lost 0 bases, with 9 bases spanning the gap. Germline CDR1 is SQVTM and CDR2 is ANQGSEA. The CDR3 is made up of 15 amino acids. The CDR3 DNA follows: TGCAGCGTTGATGAAGGACGCTCTGGGGCCAACGTCCTGACTTTC. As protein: CSVDEGRSGANVLTF.

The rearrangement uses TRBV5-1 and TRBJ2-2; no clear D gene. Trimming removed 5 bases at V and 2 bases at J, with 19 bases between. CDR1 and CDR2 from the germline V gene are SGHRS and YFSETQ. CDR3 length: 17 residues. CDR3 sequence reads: CASRIRAQSLNTGELFF. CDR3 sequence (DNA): TGCGCCAGCAGGATCCGAGCCCAGTCTCTTAACACCGGGGAGCTGTTTTTT. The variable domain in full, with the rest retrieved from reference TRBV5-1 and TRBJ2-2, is KAGVTQTPRYLIKTRGQQVTLSCSPISGHRSVSWYQQTPGQGLQFLFEYFSETQRNKGNFPGRFSGRQFSNSRSEMNVSTLELGDSALYLCASRIRAQSLNTGELFFGEGSRLTVL.

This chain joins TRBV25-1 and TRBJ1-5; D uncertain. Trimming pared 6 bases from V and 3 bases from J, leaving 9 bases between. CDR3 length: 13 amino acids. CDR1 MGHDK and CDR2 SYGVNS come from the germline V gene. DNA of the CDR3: TGTGCCAGCAGCCTACCCCCCAATCAGCCCCAGCATTTT. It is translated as CASSLPPNQPQHF.

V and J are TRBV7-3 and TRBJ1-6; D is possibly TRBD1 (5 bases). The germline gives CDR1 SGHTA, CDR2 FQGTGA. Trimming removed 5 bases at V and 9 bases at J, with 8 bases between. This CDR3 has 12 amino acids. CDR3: CASSMGGSPLHF. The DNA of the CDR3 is TGTGCCAGCAGCATGGGGGGTTCACCCCTCCACTTT.